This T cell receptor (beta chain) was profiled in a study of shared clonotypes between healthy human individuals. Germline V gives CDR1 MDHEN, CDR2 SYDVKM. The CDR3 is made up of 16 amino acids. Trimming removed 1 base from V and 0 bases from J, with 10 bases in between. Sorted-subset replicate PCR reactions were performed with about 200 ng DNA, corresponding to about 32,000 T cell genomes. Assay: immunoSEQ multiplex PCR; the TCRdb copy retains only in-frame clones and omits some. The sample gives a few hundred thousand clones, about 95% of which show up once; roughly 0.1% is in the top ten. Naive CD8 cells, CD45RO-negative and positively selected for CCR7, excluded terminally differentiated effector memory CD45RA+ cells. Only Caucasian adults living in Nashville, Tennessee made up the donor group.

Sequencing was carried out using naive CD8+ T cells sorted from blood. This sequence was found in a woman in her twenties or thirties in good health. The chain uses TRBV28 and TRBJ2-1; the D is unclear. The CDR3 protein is CASSLLVVGSYNEQFF. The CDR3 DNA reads TGTGCCAGCAGTTTATTGGTTGTTGGCTCCTACAATGAGCAGTTCTTC.